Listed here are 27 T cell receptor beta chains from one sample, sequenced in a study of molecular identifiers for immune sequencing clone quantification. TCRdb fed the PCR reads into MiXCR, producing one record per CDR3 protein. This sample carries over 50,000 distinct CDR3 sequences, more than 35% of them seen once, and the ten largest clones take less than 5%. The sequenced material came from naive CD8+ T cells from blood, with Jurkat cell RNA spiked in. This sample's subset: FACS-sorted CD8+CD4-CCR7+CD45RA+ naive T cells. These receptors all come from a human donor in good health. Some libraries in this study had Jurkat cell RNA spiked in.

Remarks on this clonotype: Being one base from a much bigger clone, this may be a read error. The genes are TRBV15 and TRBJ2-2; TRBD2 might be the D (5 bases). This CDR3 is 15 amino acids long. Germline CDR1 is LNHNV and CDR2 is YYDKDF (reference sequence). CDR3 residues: CATSRDFSNTGELIF. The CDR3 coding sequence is TGTGCCACCAGCAGAGATTTTTCGAACACCGGGGAGCTGATTTTT. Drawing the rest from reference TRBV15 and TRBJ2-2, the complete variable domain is DAMVIQNPRYQVTQFGKPVTLSCSQTLNHNVMYWYQQKSSQAPKLLFHYYDKDFNNEADTPDNFQSRRPNTSFCFLDIRSPGLGDTAMYLCATSRDFSNTGELIFGEGSRLTVL.

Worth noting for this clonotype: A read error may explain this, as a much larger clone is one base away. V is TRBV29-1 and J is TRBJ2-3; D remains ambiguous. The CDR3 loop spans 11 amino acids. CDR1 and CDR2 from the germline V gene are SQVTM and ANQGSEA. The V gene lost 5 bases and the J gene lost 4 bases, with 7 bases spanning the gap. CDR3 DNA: TGCAGCGTTTCCCTGGCAGATACGCAGTATTTT. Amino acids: CSVSLADTQYF.

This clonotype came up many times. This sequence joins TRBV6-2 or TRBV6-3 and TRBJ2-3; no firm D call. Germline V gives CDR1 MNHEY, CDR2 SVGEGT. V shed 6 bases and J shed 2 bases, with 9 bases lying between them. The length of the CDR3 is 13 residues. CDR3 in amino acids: CASRRPSTDTQYF. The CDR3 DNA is TGTGCCAGCAGGAGACCTTCCACAGATACGCAGTATTTT.

CDR3 in DNA: TGTGCCAGCAGTGCCGGGACTATCATTTACGAGCAGTACTTC. It is translated as CASSAGTIIYEQYF. The chain carries TRBV6-6 and TRBJ2-7, with TRBD2 identical over 7 bases. V was clipped by 5 bases and J by 4 bases; unmatched bases: 8. The CDR3 spans 14 residues. Germline V CDR1 and CDR2: MNHNY, SVGAGI (reference sequence).

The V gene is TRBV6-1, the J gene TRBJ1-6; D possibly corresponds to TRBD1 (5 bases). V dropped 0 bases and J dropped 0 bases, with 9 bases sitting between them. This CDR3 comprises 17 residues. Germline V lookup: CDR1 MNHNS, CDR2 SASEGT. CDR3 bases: TGTGCCAGCAGTGAAGCCCCAGGGAGCTCCTATAATTCACCCCTCCACTTT. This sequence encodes CASSEAPGSSYNSPLHF.

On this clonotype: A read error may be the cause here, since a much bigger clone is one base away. The CDR3 here is CASFSSSGERGAKHIQYF. Written as DNA, the CDR3 is TGTGCCAGTTTTTCCTCTAGCGGTGAACGTGGAGCCAAACACATTCAGTACTTC. This chain connects TRBV28 to TRBJ2-4; 7 positions match TRBD2. The germline V gene has CDR1 MDHEN and CDR2 SYDVKM. The CDR3 spans 18 residues.

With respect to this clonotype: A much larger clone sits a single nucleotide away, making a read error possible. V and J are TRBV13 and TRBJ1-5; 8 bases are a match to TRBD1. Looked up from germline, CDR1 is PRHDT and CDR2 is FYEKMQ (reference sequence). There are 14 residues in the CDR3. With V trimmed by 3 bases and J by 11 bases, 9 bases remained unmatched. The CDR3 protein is CASSFGQGDGAQHF. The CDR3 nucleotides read TGTGCCAGCAGCTTTGGACAGGGCGATGGGGCCCAGCATTTT.

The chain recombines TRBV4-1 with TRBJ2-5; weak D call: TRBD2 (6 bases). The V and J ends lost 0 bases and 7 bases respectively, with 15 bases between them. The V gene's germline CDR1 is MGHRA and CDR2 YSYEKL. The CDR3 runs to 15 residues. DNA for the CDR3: TGCGCCAGCAGCCAAGATTTGGCGCTGGAGGGGACCCAGTACTTC. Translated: CASSQDLALEGTQYF.

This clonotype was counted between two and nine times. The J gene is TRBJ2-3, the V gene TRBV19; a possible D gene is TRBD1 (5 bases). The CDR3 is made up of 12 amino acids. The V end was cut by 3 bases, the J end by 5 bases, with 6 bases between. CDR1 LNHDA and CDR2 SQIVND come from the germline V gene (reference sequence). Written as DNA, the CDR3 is TGTGCCAGTAGTATGACAGTAGATACGCAGTATTTT. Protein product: CASSMTVDTQYF.

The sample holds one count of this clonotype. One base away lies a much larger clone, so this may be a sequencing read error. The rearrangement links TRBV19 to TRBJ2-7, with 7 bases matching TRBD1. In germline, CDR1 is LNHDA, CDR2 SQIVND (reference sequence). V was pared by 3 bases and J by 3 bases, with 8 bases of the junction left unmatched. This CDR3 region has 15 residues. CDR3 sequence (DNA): TGTGCCAGTAGTATGGGACAGTCCACATACTACGAGCAGTACTTC. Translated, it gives CASSMGQSTYYEQYF.

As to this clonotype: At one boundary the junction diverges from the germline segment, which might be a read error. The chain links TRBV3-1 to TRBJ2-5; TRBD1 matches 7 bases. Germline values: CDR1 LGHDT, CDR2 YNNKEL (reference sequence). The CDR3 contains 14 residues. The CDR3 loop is CACSPGGQPETQYF. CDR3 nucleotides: TGTGCCTGCAGCCCTGGGGGACAGCCAGAGACCCAGTACTTC.

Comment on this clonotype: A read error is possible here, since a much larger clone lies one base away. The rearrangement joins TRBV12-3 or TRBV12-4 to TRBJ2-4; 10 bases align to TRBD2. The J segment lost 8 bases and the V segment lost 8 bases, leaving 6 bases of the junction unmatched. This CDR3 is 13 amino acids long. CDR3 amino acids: CASQVLAGYIQYF. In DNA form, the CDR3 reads TGTGCCAGCCAGGTACTAGCGGGGTACATTCAGTACTTC.

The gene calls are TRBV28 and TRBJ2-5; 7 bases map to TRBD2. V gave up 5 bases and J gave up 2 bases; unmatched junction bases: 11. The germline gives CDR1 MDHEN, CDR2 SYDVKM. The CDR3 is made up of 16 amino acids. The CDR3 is CASSLYGDYNQETQYF. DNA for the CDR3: TGTGCCAGCAGTCTGTATGGGGACTACAATCAAGAGACCCAGTACTTC.

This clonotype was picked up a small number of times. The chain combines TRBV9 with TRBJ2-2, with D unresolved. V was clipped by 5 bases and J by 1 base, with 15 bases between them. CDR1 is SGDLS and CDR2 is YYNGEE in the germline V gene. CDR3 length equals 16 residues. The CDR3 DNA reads TGTGCCAGCAGTGGTAGCATTGCTCTGAACACCGGGGAGCTGTTTTTT. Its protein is CASSGSIALNTGELFF.

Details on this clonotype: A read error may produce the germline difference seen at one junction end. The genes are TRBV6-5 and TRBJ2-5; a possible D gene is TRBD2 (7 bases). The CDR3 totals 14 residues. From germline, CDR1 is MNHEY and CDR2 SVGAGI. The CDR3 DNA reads TGTGCCAGCAGTTACTCGAGCGGGACAAAGACCCTGTACTTC. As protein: CASSYSSGTKTLYF.

Written as DNA, the CDR3 is TGTGCCAGTAGTATAGTACCCGCAGATACGCAGTATTTT. It yields the protein CASSIVPADTQYF. The genes are TRBV19 and TRBJ2-3; D is ambiguous. The CDR3 runs to 13 residues. The germline V gene has CDR1 LNHDA and CDR2 SQIVND (reference sequence). Trimming cost V 1 base and J 4 bases, with 6 bases left between them. Full variable domain (missing parts from reference TRBV19 and TRBJ2-3): DGGITQSPKYLFRKEGQNVTLSCEQNLNHDAMYWYRQDPGQGLRLIYYSQIVNDFQKGDIAEGYSVSREKKESFPLTVTSAQKNPTAFYLCASSIVPADTQYFGPGTRLTVL.

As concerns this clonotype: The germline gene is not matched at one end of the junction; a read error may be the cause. Here the CDR3 reads CSAATAYNERFF. The CDR3 bases are TGCAGCGCTGCAACAGCCTACAATGAGCGGTTCTTC. The chain combines TRBV29-1 with TRBJ2-1; D is unresolved. Germline V CDR1 and CDR2: SQVTM, ANQGSEA. The CDR3 consists of 12 residues.

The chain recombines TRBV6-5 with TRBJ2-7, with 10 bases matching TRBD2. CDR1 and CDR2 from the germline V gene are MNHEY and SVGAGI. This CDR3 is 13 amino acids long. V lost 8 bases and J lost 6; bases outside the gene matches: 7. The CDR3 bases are TGTGCCAGCGTGGGTAGCGGGAGGCTCGAGCAGTACTTC. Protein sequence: CASVGSGRLEQYF.

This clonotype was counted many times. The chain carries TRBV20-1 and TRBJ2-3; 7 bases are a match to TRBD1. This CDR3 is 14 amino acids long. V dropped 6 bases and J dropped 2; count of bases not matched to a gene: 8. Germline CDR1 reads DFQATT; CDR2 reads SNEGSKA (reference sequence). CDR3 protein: CSAYTGVDTDTQYF. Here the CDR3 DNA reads TGCAGTGCATATACAGGGGTTGACACAGATACGCAGTATTTT.

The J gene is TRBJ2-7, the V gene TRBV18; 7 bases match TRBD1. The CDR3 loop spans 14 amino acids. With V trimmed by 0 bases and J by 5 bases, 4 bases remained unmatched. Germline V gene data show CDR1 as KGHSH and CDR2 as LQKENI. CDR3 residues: CASSPPPGGNEQYF. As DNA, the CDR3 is TGTGCCAGCTCACCACCTCCAGGGGGTAACGAGCAGTACTTC.

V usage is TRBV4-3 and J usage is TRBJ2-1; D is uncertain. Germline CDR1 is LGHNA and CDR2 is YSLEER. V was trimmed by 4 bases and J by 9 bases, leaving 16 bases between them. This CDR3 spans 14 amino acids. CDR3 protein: CASSPFTSPTEQFF. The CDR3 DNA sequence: TGCGCCAGCAGCCCTTTTACCTCTCCTACTGAGCAGTTCTTC.

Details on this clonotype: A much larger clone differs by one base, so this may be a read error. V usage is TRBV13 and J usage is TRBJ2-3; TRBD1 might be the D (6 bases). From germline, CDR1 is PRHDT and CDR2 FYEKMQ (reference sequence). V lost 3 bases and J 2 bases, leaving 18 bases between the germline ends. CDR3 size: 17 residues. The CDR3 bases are TGTGCCAGCAGCTTCGGGCCCCCGACAGGATTCACAGATACGCAGTATTTT. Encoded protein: CASSFGPPTGFTDTQYF.

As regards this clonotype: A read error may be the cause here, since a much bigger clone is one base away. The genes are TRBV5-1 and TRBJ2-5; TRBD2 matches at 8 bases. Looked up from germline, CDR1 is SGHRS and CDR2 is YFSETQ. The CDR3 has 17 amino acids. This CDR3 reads CASSLRGTSIRQEPQYF. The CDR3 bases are TGCGCCAGCAGCCTAAGGGGGACTAGTATCCGCCAAGAGCCCCAGTACTTC.

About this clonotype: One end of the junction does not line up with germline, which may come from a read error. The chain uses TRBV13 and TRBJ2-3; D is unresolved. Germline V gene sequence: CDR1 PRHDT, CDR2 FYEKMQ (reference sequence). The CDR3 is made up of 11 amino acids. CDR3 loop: CASSSTETQNF. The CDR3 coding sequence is TGTGCCAGCAGCTCCACAGAAACGCAGAATTTT.

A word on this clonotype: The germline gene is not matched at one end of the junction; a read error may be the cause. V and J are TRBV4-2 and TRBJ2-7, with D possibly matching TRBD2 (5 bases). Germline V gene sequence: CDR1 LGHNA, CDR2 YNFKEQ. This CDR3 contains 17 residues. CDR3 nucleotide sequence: TGTGCCAGCAGCCAAGTTCCCTCGCGGGTTAGCTCCTACGCGCAGTACTTC. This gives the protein CASSQVPSRVSSYAQYF.

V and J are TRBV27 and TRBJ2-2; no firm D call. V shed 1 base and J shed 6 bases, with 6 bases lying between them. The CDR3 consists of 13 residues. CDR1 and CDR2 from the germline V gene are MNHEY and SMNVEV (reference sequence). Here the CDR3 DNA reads TGTGCCAGCAGTTTATACACCCCCGGGGAGCTGTTTTTT. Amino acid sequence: CASSLYTPGELFF.

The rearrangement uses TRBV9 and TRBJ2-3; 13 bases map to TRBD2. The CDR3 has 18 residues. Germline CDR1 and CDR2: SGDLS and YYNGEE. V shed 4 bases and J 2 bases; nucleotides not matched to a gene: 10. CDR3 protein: CASSTPGTSGTHTDTQYF. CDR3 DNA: TGTGCCAGCAGCACCCCCGGGACTAGCGGGACCCACACAGATACGCAGTATTTT.